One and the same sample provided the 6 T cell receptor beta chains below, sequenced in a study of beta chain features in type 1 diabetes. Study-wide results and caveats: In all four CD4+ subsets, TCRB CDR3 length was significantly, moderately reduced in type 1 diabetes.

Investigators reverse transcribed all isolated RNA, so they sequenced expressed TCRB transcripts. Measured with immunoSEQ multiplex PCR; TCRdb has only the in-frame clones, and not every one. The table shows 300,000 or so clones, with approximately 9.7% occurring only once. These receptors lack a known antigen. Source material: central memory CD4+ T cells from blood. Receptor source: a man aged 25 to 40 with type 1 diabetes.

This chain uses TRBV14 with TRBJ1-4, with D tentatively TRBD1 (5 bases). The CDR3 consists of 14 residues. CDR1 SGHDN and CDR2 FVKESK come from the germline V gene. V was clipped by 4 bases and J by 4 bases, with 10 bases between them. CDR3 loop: CASSRGGSNEKLFF. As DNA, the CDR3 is TGTGCCAGCAGCCGGGGGGGTAGTAATGAAAAACTGTTTTTT.

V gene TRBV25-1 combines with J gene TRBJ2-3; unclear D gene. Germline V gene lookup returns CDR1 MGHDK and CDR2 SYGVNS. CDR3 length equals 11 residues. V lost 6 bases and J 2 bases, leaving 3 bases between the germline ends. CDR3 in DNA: TGTGCCAGCAGCCCCACAGATACGCAGTATTTT. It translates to CASSPTDTQYF.

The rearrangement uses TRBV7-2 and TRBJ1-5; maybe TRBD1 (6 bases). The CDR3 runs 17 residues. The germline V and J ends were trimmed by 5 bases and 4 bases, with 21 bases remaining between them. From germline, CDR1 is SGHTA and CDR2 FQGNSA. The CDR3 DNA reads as TGTGCCAGCAGCCGAACCGGGACATATGAACGTAATCAGCCCCAGCATTTT. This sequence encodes CASSRTGTYERNQPQHF.

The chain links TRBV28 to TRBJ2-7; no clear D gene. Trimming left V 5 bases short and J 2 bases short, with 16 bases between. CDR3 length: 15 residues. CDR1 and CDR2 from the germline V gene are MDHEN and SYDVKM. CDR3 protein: CASSPSGPLTYEQYF. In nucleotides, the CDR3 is TGTGCCAGCAGTCCCTCTGGGCCCCTAACCTACGAGCAGTACTTC.

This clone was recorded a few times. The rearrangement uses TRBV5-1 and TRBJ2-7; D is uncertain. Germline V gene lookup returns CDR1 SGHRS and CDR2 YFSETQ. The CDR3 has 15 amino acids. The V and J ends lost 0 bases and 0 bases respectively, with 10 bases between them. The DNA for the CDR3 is TGCGCCAGCAGCTTGGTGGGCAGCCGCTCCTACGAGCAGTACTTC. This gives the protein CASSLVGSRSYEQYF. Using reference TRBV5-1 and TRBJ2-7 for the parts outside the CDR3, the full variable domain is KAGVTQTPRYLIKTRGQQVTLSCSPISGHRSVSWYQQTPGQGLQFLFEYFSETQRNKGNFPGRFSGRQFSNSRSEMNVSTLELGDSALYLCASSLVGSRSYEQYFGPGTRLTVT.

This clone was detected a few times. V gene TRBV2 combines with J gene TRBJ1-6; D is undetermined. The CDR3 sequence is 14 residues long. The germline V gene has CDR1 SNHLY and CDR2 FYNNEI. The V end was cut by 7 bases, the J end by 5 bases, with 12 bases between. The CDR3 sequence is CASTPQPNNSPLHF. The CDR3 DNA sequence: TGTGCCAGCACTCCTCAGCCTAATAATTCACCCCTCCACTTT.